In its sample, the clone carrying this T cell receptor (beta chain) was seen many times. Its antigen remains unidentified. For CDR3 and TCR beta VDJ profiling, genomic DNA was the template used. MiXCR, applied by TCRdb to the reads, yields one record per CDR3 protein. The sample carries more than 95,000 distinct CDR3 sequences, almost 40% recorded once. Germline V gives CDR1 SGDLS, CDR2 YYNGEE. Trimming cost V 4 bases and J 0 bases, with 11 bases left between them. The CDR3 extends over 15 amino acids. Patients chosen for sequencing had CD8+CD57+ cells that had expanded, as shown by flow cytometry. The sample is drawn from a study of CD8+CD57+ T cells in acquired aplastic anemia. Study context: Sorted CD4+ and CD8+ cells yielded DNA averaging approximately 3 ug.

General study results and limits: With respect to CD8+ Simpson's diversity, patients and controls did not differ significantly. The study identified under 30 CD8+ CDR3 sequences shared by patients and controls.

The source of this sequence is a human donor with aplastic anemia. The rearrangement uses TRBV9 and TRBJ1-3; D is undetermined. The material sequenced was sorted CD4+, CD8+, or CD8+CD57+ T cells (not recorded which) from PBMCs. The CDR3 DNA sequence: TGTGCCAGCAGCCCGGACGGGCACTCTGGAAACACCATATATTTT. It specifies CASSPDGHSGNTIYF. The full variable domain, in which reference TRBV9 and TRBJ1-3 provide the parts outside the CDR3, is DSGVTQTPKHLITATGQRVTLRCSPRSGDLSVYWYQQSLDQGLQFLIQYYNGEERAKGNILERFSAQQFPDLHSELNLSSLELGDSALYFCASSPDGHSGNTIYFGEGSWLTVV.